The 17 T cell receptor beta chains below all came from one sample that was sequenced in a study of shared clonotypes between healthy human individuals. Here immunoSEQ multiplex PCR was the method, and the copy in TCRdb shows in-frame clones only, minus some. Altogether some 2,000,000 clones are present, around 95% being singletons, with the ten largest covering more than 0.1%. The specimen sequenced was naive CD4+ T cells sorted from blood. Subset defined: CD45RA+ positively selected. These receptors came from a man aged 18 to 29 in good health.

This chain links TRBV28 with TRBJ1-5; no reliable D call. CDR1 is MDHEN, CDR2 SYDVKM, per germline. The CDR3 has 13 residues. Trimming stripped 2 bases from V and 1 base from J, with 3 bases between. The CDR3 loop is CASSLESNQPQHF. In nucleotides, the CDR3 is TGTGCCAGCAGTTTAGAGAGCAATCAGCCCCAGCATTTT.

J is TRBJ2-7 and V is TRBV11-1; TRBD2 matches at 14 bases. From germline, CDR1 is SGHAT and CDR2 FQDESV (reference sequence). The CDR3 is 16 amino acids. V trimming: 5 bases; J trimming: 5 bases; junction bases outside the gene matches: 8. DNA of the CDR3: TGTGCCAGCAGCCCTGGACTAGCGGGGGGCCAGGACGAGCAGTACTTC. Amino acid sequence: CASSPGLAGGQDEQYF.

This clone was counted a single time. The rearrangement joins TRBV5-1 to TRBJ1-2; D unresolved. The V gene's germline CDR1 is SGHRS and CDR2 YFSETQ. The CDR3 contains 15 residues. The V end lost 0 bases, the J end lost 2 bases, and 11 bases lay between the germline ends. CDR3 in amino acids: CASSLGRGANYGYTF. The CDR3 DNA reads as TGCGCCAGCAGCTTGGGTCGGGGTGCAAACTATGGCTACACCTTC.

Remarks on this clone: Additional DNA sequences in this sample encode the identical CDR3. This sequence joins TRBV27 and TRBJ2-7; 7 bases fit TRBD2. The CDR3 length is 15 residues. Germline values: CDR1 MNHEY, CDR2 SMNVEV (reference sequence). The trim removed 2 bases at V and 4 bases at J, leaving 8 bases unmatched. CDR3 sequence reads: CASSLREGGSYEQYF. The DNA of the CDR3 is TGTGCCAGCAGTTTACGCGAGGGCGGGAGTTACGAGCAGTACTTC.

This clone appeared once. This chain uses TRBV5-1 with TRBJ2-7; 7 bases map to TRBD1. The trim removed 2 bases at V and 5 bases at J, leaving 7 bases unmatched. The germline V gene has CDR1 SGHRS and CDR2 YFSETQ. This CDR3 region has 14 residues. The CDR3 loop reads CASSFTGAPHEQYF. The CDR3 DNA reads as TGCGCCAGCAGCTTCACAGGGGCCCCTCACGAGCAGTACTTC.

The chain combines TRBV18 with TRBJ1-2, with 7 bases that match TRBD1. Germline CDR1 and CDR2: KGHSH and LQKENI. The CDR3 runs to 15 residues. Unmatched junction bases numbered 8, after V lost 3 bases and J lost 4 bases. CDR3 amino acids: CASSPGQANSYGYTF. In nucleotides, the CDR3 is TGTGCCAGCTCACCCGGACAGGCTAATAGCTATGGCTACACCTTC.

The chain uses TRBV5-4 and TRBJ2-5; 12 nucleotides line up with TRBD2. The junction had 1 base not matched to a gene; V was cut back by 4 bases and J by 3 bases. CDR1 is SGHNT, CDR2 YYREEE, per germline (reference sequence). The CDR3 runs 14 residues. In nucleotides, the CDR3 is TGTGCCAGCAGCCCTAGCGGGAGGGAAGAGACCCAGTACTTC. It is translated as CASSPSGREETQYF.

The J gene is TRBJ2-5, the V gene TRBV25-1, with TRBD2 identical over 10 bases. V gave up 0 bases and J gave up 5 bases; unmatched junction bases: 6. The V gene's germline CDR1 is MGHDK and CDR2 SYGVNS. This CDR3 has 16 amino acids. The DNA for the CDR3 is TGTGCCAGCAGTGAATATAAAGCGGGAGGGCAGGAGACCCAGTACTTC. This gives the protein CASSEYKAGGQETQYF.

The V and J genes are TRBV5-6 and TRBJ2-3; D gene ambiguous. The V gene lost 4 bases and the J gene lost 3 bases, with 18 bases spanning the gap. The CDR3 has 16 amino acids. The V gene's germline CDR1 is SGHDT and CDR2 YYEEEE. CDR3 sequence reads: CASSIGTGLFTDTQYF. CDR3 nucleotides: TGTGCCAGCAGCATTGGCACGGGTTTGTTTACAGATACGCAGTATTTT.

V usage is TRBV5-1 and J usage is TRBJ2-7; no firm D call. The V end lost 0 bases, the J end lost 6 bases, and 10 bases lay between the germline ends. Germline V gene sequence: CDR1 SGHRS, CDR2 YFSETQ. The length of the CDR3 is 13 residues. CDR3 residues: CASSLALTGEQYF. The CDR3 DNA reads TGCGCCAGCAGCTTGGCGCTGACGGGCGAGCAGTACTTC. The complete variable domain, with remaining parts taken from reference TRBV5-1 and TRBJ2-7, reads KAGVTQTPRYLIKTRGQQVTLSCSPISGHRSVSWYQQTPGQGLQFLFEYFSETQRNKGNFPGRFSGRQFSNSRSEMNVSTLELGDSALYLCASSLALTGEQYFGPGTRLTVT.

The chain has TRBV11-2 and TRBJ2-5; TRBD1 matches 7 bases. The CDR3 runs to 14 residues. CDR1 and CDR2 (germline): SGHAT, FQNNGV. Trimming took 4 bases from V and 5 from J; bases not matched to a gene: 7. The CDR3 sequence is CASSSVRGYETQYF. For the CDR3, the DNA is TGTGCCAGCAGCTCCGTCAGGGGGTACGAGACCCAGTACTTC.

CDR3 in DNA: TGCGCCAGCAGGGAAACAGGGTTGGACTATGGCTACACCTTC. Translation: CASRETGLDYGYTF. V gene TRBV5-1 combines with J gene TRBJ1-2, with D tentatively TRBD1 (6 bases). Germline CDR1 and CDR2: SGHRS and YFSETQ. Trimming removed 5 bases from V and 3 bases from J, with 14 bases in between. The CDR3 is 14 amino acids.

This sequence joins TRBV6-5 and TRBJ2-5; no firm D call. The V gene's germline CDR1 is MNHEY and CDR2 SVGAGI. The CDR3 totals 14 residues. The V and J ends lost 3 bases and 5 bases respectively, with 13 bases between them. CDR3 residues: CASSYLDRRETQYF. The CDR3 nucleotides are TGTGCCAGCAGTTATCTGGACCGTCGGGAGACCCAGTACTTC.

This chain joins TRBV11-1 and TRBJ2-5; 8 positions match TRBD1. V lost 5 bases and J lost 2; bases outside the gene matches: 16. The CDR3 contains 18 residues. CDR1 SGHAT and CDR2 FQDESV come from the germline V gene (reference sequence). In DNA form, the CDR3 reads TGTGCCAGCAGCATGTCACGACAGACAGGGGTAGAGCAAGAGACCCAGTACTTC. Translating gives CASSMSRQTGVEQETQYF.

The V call is TRBV29-1, the J call TRBJ1-2; 8 bases line up with TRBD1. Germline CDR1 and CDR2: SQVTM and ANQGSEA. The CDR3 totals 13 residues. The ends lost 4 bases at V and 7 bases at J; junction bases unmatched: 8. In nucleotides, the CDR3 is TGCAGCGTTGCCCCCGGACAGGGTGGTGGCTACACCTTC. This translates into CSVAPGQGGGYTF.

The chain employs TRBV18 and TRBJ1-2, with 7 bases lining up with TRBD1. With V trimmed by 0 bases and J by 6 bases, 4 bases remained unmatched. The CDR3 contains 14 residues. Germline CDR1 reads KGHSH; CDR2 reads LQKENI. The CDR3 nucleotides are TGTGCCAGCTCACCACCGGGCAGGGGGGATGGCTACACCTTC. Translating gives CASSPPGRGDGYTF.

The gene calls are TRBV28 and TRBJ1-2, with D possibly matching TRBD1 (5 bases). Trimming left V 6 bases short and J 4 bases short, with 21 bases between. This CDR3 comprises 16 residues. From germline, CDR1 is MDHEN and CDR2 SYDVKM. CDR3 nucleotides: TGTGCCAGCAGCTCGACCGGGTGGGACGGATTCTATGGCTACACCTTC. It is translated as CASSSTGWDGFYGYTF.